This is a list of T cell receptor beta chains from one sample in a study of cytotoxic CD8 clonotypes in ibrutinib-treated CLL. Generated by immunoSEQ multiplex PCR, the TCRdb table keeps only in-frame clones and is missing some. The top ten hold under 7% of the sample, which has approximately 80,000 clones, 85% to 90% seen once. The starting material was PBMCs, obtained before ibrutinib treatment. The source of these receptors is a human donor with chronic lymphocytic leukemia. The CDR3 runs from the conserved cysteine through the conserved F or W.

v_gene	j_gene	CDR3aa
TRBV6-1	TRBJ2-7	CASAGTLAPWEQYF
TRBV10-3	TRBJ2-2	CASSLQGTTNTGELFF
TRBV5-4	TRBJ2-2	CASSPGALGGAGELFF
TRBV10-3	TRBJ1-1	CAISERSGRTEAFF
TRBV7-9	TRBJ1-1	CASSLATGMNTEAFF
TRBV5-1	TRBJ2-5	CASSFTGRQETQYF
TRBV29-1	TRBJ1-5	CSVEETGGNQPQHF
TRBV19	TRBJ1-4	CASSIHALGNEKLFF
TRBV28	TRBJ1-2	CASRLPRSGHGYTF
TRBV5-1	TRBJ2-5	CASSLGSGTSSETQYF
TRBV7-9	TRBJ2-7	CASSPYGGEIYEQYF
TRBV11-2	TRBJ1-5	CASSLFGNQPQHF
TRBV13	TRBJ2-6	CASSFLITGYGSGANVLTF
TRBV7-2	TRBJ1-5	CASSLVGQPQHF
TRBV2	TRBJ1-1	CASSEGGARAFF
TRBV5-1	TRBJ2-3	CASSLGTGSDTQYF
TRBV19	TRBJ1-2	CASSPLPGGGSYGYTF
TRBV5-1	TRBJ2-2	CASSLGTSGTNTGELFF
TRBV19	TRBJ1-2	CASSIAHRAYGYTF
TRBV6-5	TRBJ2-7	CASSYSAGGPYEQYF
TRBV27	TRBJ1-1	CASSRGLSTEAFF
TRBV18	TRBJ2-3	CASSQREGDTQYF
TRBV21-1	TRBJ1-1	CASSKFPPGVTEAFF
TRBV6-1	TRBJ1-2	CASSESSAGSNYGYTF
TRBV5-1	TRBJ1-3	CASSLDYSGAGNTIYF
TRBV29-1	TRBJ2-7	CSAGTEAPYEQYF
TRBV30	TRBJ1-4	CAWSVQGGNEKLFF
TRBV6-4	TRBJ2-1	CASRSTGDEQFF
TRBV7-9	TRBJ1-4	CASSPRVGEKLFF
TRBV6-5	TRBJ1-1	CASSYSRGSNTEAFF
TRBV18	TRBJ2-1	CASSPPSMSEQFF
TRBV2	TRBJ2-2	CASSYRTANTGELFF
TRBV7-9	TRBJ1-3	CASSLRDREYHSGNTIYF
TRBV5-1	TRBJ2-7	CASSTRTGTPYEQYF
TRBV6-6	TRBJ2-5	CASSSWKGTQYF
TRBV6-1	TRBJ1-1	CASSDSRGSGVNTEAFF
TRBV30	TRBJ2-7	CAWSRLAGRYEQYF
TRBV2	TRBJ1-1	CASKDGRRGNTEAFF
TRBV4-3	TRBJ2-7	CASSQDLRTGVEQYF
TRBV9	TRBJ2-7	CASSKGQGEAYEQYF
TRBV19	TRBJ1-2	CASSIGDIISNYGYTF
TRBV29-1	TRBJ1-4	CSVGDSGPTNEKLFF
TRBV28	TRBJ1-1	CASSLGGSGTEAFF
TRBV2	TRBJ1-5	CASSDQGGNQPQHF
TRBV19	TRBJ2-3	CASSSVTDTQYF
TRBV28	TRBJ1-5	CASRPGVSNQPQHF
TRBV20-1	TRBJ2-7	CSAVRSAEQYF
TRBV5-6	TRBJ1-2	CASSLEKTGLHYGYTF